A selection of T cell receptor beta chains follows, all from one sample in a study of cytomegalovirus exposure and HLA in healthy donors. Sequencing used immunoSEQ multiplex PCR; TCRdb keeps in-frame clones, though not all of them. The sample contains roughly 100,000 clones, approximately 82% of which appear only once. The sample taken for sequencing was PBMCs. The source is a man aged 35 to 55 in good health and CMV-seropositive. CDR3s include the opening cysteine and the closing phenylalanine or tryptophan. D genes are given only for firm matches. For some rows the clone size is stated as once, few or many, or as a class when expanded; others skip it.

CDR3 length	D gene	V gene	clone size	J gene	CDR3 DNA	CDR3 protein
16	TRBD1	TRBV12-5	-	TRBJ2-7	TGTGCTAGTGGTTTGGTCCCAGGGGGCAGCGTTTACGAGCAGTACTTC	CASGLVPGGSVYEQYF
11	-	TRBV29-1	-	TRBJ2-7	TGCAGCGTTGAATTTTCGGGTGAGCAGTACTTC	CSVEFSGEQYF
15	TRBD1	TRBV28	-	TRBJ2-4	TGTGCCAGCAGTCTATACAGGGGGGTCAAAAACATTCAGTACTTC	CASSLYRGVKNIQYF
11	-	TRBV6-5	-	TRBJ2-2	TGTGCCAGCAGTGTCCGGGGGGAGCTGTTTTTT	CASSVRGELFF
16	TRBD2	TRBV13	-	TRBJ2-5	TGTGCCAGCAGCTTCCAGAGCGGGGGGGCCCGAGAGACCCAGTACTTC	CASSFQSGGARETQYF
13	TRBD1	TRBV30	-	TRBJ1-2	TGTGCCTGGAGTGTACATGTAGGGGGCGGCTACACCTTC	CAWSVHVGGGYTF
16	-	TRBV5-1	-	TRBJ1-2	TGCGCCAGCAGCTTGGAATATCCGGGGGTTAACTATGGCTACACCTTC	CASSLEYPGVNYGYTF
13	TRBD1	TRBV7-3	-	TRBJ1-1	TGTGCCAGCAGCTCCAGACAGGGATCAGAAGCTTTCTTT	CASSSRQGSEAFF
14	-	TRBV27	-	TRBJ1-2	TGTGCCAGCAGTCTCAGACAAACTAACTATGGCTACACCTTC	CASSLRQTNYGYTF
13	TRBD1	TRBV30	few	TRBJ2-2	TGTGCCTGGAGAGACAGGGCCACCGGGGAGCTGTTTTTT	CAWRDRATGELFF
15	TRBD2	TRBV11-3	-	TRBJ2-5	TGTGCCAGCAGCTCCCCGACTAGCGGGCAAGAGACCCAGTACTTC	CASSSPTSGQETQYF
15	-	TRBV5-1	-	TRBJ2-2	TGCGCCAGCCAGAGAAGCGCGGATACCACCGGGGAGCTGTTTTTT	CASQRSADTTGELFF
12	TRBD1	TRBV2	-	TRBJ2-4	TGTGCCACCCTCGGACAGGAGAACATTCAGTACTTC	CATLGQENIQYF
13	-	TRBV2	-	TRBJ2-2	TGTGCCAGCAGTGACCAGGGTACCGGGGAGCTGTTTTTT	CASSDQGTGELFF
14	-	TRBV5-1	few	TRBJ2-7	TGCGCCAGCAGCTTGAGCCAGGCTCGATACGAGCAGTACTTC	CASSLSQARYEQYF
13	TRBD2	TRBV4-2	-	TRBJ2-5	TGTGCCAGCAGCCAAACTAGCGGGGAGACCCAGTACTTC	CASSQTSGETQYF
13	TRBD1	TRBV10-1	-	TRBJ2-7	TGCGCCCCAGGGGGGACAGGGGACTACGAGCAGTACTTC	CAPGGTGDYEQYF
15	-	TRBV5-1	-	TRBJ2-2	TGCGCCAGCAGCTTGGTCAGGGGGGACACCGGGGAGCTGTTTTTT	CASSLVRGDTGELFF
13	-	TRBV10-3	-	TRBJ2-5	TGTGCCAGCGGGACCCCGGGGGTAGAGACCCAGTACTTC	CASGTPGVETQYF
14	-	TRBV7-9	-	TRBJ2-7	TGTGCCAGCAGCCCGTCACGACTATCCTACGAGCAGTACTTC	CASSPSRLSYEQYF
16	-	TRBV28	-	TRBJ1-5	TGTGCCAGCAGTTTAGTAAGTCTACCGGGAAATCAGCCCCAGCATTTT	CASSLVSLPGNQPQHF
18	TRBD2	TRBV4-1	-	TRBJ2-1	TGCGCCAGCAGCCCAAAGCCCGGGAGGCTAGCCGGGGACAATGAGCAGTTCTTC	CASSPKPGRLAGDNEQFF
16	TRBD2	TRBV11-2	-	TRBJ2-3	TGTGCCAGCAGCCCTAGACTAGCGGGAGTGACAGATACGCAGTATTTT	CASSPRLAGVTDTQYF
14	-	TRBV11-3	-	TRBJ2-3	TGTGCCAGCAGCCCGAACAGGGGCACAGATACGCAGTATTTT	CASSPNRGTDTQYF
15	-	TRBV6-1	-	TRBJ1-5	TGTGCCAGCAGTGAAGCGGGCGGAGGGGTCAGGCCCCAGCATTTT	CASSEAGGGVRPQHF
15	-	TRBV7-2	-	TRBJ1-2	TGTGCCAGCAGCTTAGCGTGGGGGGCTAACTATGGCTACACCTTC	CASSLAWGANYGYTF
14	-	TRBV7-2	-	TRBJ2-3	TGTGCCAGCAGCTTTCGGACTAGCACAGATACGCAGTATTTT	CASSFRTSTDTQYF
16	TRBD2	TRBV7-8	-	TRBJ2-6	TGTGCCAGCAGCTTATTTGGGGGGGCTGGGGCCAACGTCCTGACTTTC	CASSLFGGAGANVLTF
16	TRBD1	TRBV19	-	TRBJ1-5	TGTGCCAGTAGTACCGGCCCGGACAGGAACAATCAGCCCCAGCATTTT	CASSTGPDRNNQPQHF
12	-	TRBV6-5	-	TRBJ1-2	TGTGCCAGCAGGAGCGGGAACTATGGCTACACCTTC	CASRSGNYGYTF
13	TRBD1	TRBV7-6	-	TRBJ2-7	TGTGCCAGCAGCTTAAGACAGGGCTACGAGCAGTACTTC	CASSLRQGYEQYF
18	TRBD1	TRBV19	once	TRBJ2-2	TGTGCCAGTAGTCTAGGCCCCAACAGGGGCCCGCACACCGGGGAGCTGTTTTTT	CASSLGPNRGPHTGELFF
14	TRBD2	TRBV5-1	-	TRBJ2-1	TGCGCCAGCAGCTTGGGGACTAGCGGGGGAGAGCAGTTCTTC	CASSLGTSGGEQFF
16	TRBD1	TRBV5-1	-	TRBJ1-2	TGCGCCAGCAGCACCAGGACAGGGGCAGCTAACTATGGCTACACCTTC	CASSTRTGAANYGYTF
16	TRBD2	TRBV7-2	-	TRBJ2-5	TGTGCCAGCAGCTTAGACCTAGCGGGGGGATTTGAGACCCAGTACTTC	CASSLDLAGGFETQYF
15	TRBD1	TRBV30	few	TRBJ1-6	TGTGCCTGGAGTGAGGGGGACAGAAGAAATTCACCCCTCCACTTT	CAWSEGDRRNSPLHF
13	TRBD2	TRBV10-3	-	TRBJ2-7	TGTGCCACCAAACTAGCGGGGGGTCGCGGGCAGTACTTC	CATKLAGGRGQYF
13	TRBD1	TRBV29-1	-	TRBJ2-5	TGCAGCGCCCCCAGACAGGGGCAAGAGACCCAGTACTTC	CSAPRQGQETQYF
14	TRBD1	TRBV18	-	TRBJ1-1	TGTGCCAGCTCACCCGGGACAGGGAACACTGAAGCTTTCTTT	CASSPGTGNTEAFF
16	TRBD2	TRBV10-3	-	TRBJ2-1	TGTGCCATCAGTGAGACTAGCGGGAGTAGGTACAATGAGCAGTTCTTC	CAISETSGSRYNEQFF
18	TRBD1	TRBV12-5	-	TRBJ2-1	TGTGCTAGTGGTTTGGTACGCGGGACAGGGTATTCCTACAATGAGCAGTTCTTC	CASGLVRGTGYSYNEQFF
15	TRBD2	TRBV7-2	-	TRBJ2-7	TGTGCCAGCAGCTCAAGCGGGGGAATCTCCTACGAGCAGTACTTC	CASSSSGGISYEQYF
15	-	TRBV4-3	-	TRBJ1-5	TGCGCCAGCATTCTTCCCGCCGGGGGGGATCAGCCCCAGCATTTT	CASILPAGGDQPQHF
15	-	TRBV25-1	-	TRBJ1-4	TGTGCCAGCAGTGAATTGCGGGGGGCGGGCGAAAAACTGTTTTTT	CASSELRGAGEKLFF
11	-	TRBV11-2	-	TRBJ2-7	TGTGCCAGCAGCTTAGGAGGGGGGCAGTACTTC	CASSLGGGQYF
14	-	TRBV6-6	few	TRBJ1-2	TGTGCCAGCAGTTACGCGACAGGCGCAGACGGCTACACCTTC	CASSYATGADGYTF
15	TRBD1	TRBV7-2	-	TRBJ2-1	TGTGCCAGCAGCTACGACAGGGGGACCTACAATGAGCAGTTCTTC	CASSYDRGTYNEQFF
14	-	TRBV9	-	TRBJ2-5	TGTGCCAGCAGCCTGGGAAGCGGCGGGGAGACCCAGTACTTC	CASSLGSGGETQYF
14	TRBD1	TRBV7-9	few	TRBJ1-1	TGTGCCAGCAGCTCGACAGGGTCGAACACTGAAGCTTTCTTT	CASSSTGSNTEAFF
16	TRBD1	TRBV7-2	-	TRBJ1-1	TGTGCCAGCAGCTTAGTAAGGGGGCCCGGAGACACTGAAGCTTTCTTT	CASSLVRGPGDTEAFF
16	-	TRBV11-3	-	TRBJ1-4	TGTGCCAGCAGCCCTCGGGGCGGGGGCTCGGATGAAAAACTGTTTTTT	CASSPRGGGSDEKLFF
15	-	TRBV28	-	TRBJ1-2	TGTGCCAGCAGTTATCTGCCGACAGATAACTATGGCTACACCTTC	CASSYLPTDNYGYTF
15	-	TRBV4-2	-	TRBJ2-3	TGTGCCAGCAGCCACGGGGCAGGGGCAACAGATACGCAGTATTTT	CASSHGAGATDTQYF
13	-	TRBV7-9	-	TRBJ2-7	TGTTCCAGCAGTTCCGACTTAGCCTACGAGCAGTACTTC	CSSSSDLAYEQYF